The present T cell receptor (beta chain) was sequenced within a study of blood T cell repertoires in COVID-19. Study in general: Samples of COVID-19 (acute and convalescent) were obtained from the United States, Italy and Spain.

CDR1 is SGHAT, CDR2 FQNNGV, per germline. CDR3 size: 16 residues. Losses at the gene ends were 0 bases for V and 6 bases for J; bases not matched to a gene: 5. TCRdb keeps only in-frame clones here, not all; method: immunoSEQ multiplex PCR. The table includes hundreds of thousands of clones, around 82% detected once. This clone was seen a handful of times. This sequence joins TRBV11-2 and TRBJ2-1; 10 bases fit TRBD2. This receptor was taken from a woman in her 40s with active or convalescent COVID-19. Sequencing used peripheral blood. CDR3 region: CASSLEPSGSGNEQFF. CDR3 nucleotides: TGTGCCAGCAGCTTAGAGCCTAGCGGGAGCGGCAATGAGCAGTTCTTC.